Below are 9 T cell receptor beta chains sequenced from a single sample in a study of post-analysis software for immune sequencing data. Study-level results: Patients had higher frequencies than controls of five TRBV segments, including TRBV5-6, TRBV5-1 and TRBV20-1.

Libraries were made from TCR beta cDNA, and they carried unique molecular identifiers. Each CDR3 protein is one row after TCRdb ran MiXCR on the PCR reads. Of approximately 570,000 distinct CDR3 sequences listed, about 40% are singletons. The antigens for these receptors are not known. Sequences were obtained from blood. The receptors shown here come from a girl under 18 with multiple sclerosis.

The genes are TRBV7-2 and TRBJ2-7; D is undetermined. The CDR3 is 12 amino acids. In germline, CDR1 is SGHTA, CDR2 FQGNSA. V lost 5 bases to trimming and J lost 4 bases, with 9 bases between them. In DNA, the CDR3 is TGTGCCAGCAGCATCAACGGTTACGAGCAGTACTTC. This codes for CASSINGYEQYF.

The V gene is TRBV5-1, the J gene TRBJ1-1; 7 bases are a match to TRBD1. The germline gives CDR1 SGHRS, CDR2 YFSETQ. This CDR3 contains 14 residues. The V and J ends lost 0 bases and 7 bases, in that order; junction bases with no gene match: 6. The CDR3 DNA reads TGCGCCAGCAGCTTGGGACAGGGAGTTATTGAAGCTTTCTTT. Encoded protein: CASSLGQGVIEAFF. The full variable domain, rest sourced from reference TRBV5-1 and TRBJ1-1, is KAGVTQTPRYLIKTRGQQVTLSCSPISGHRSVSWYQQTPGQGLQFLFEYFSETQRNKGNFPGRFSGRQFSNSRSEMNVSTLELGDSALYLCASSLGQGVIEAFFGQGTRLTVV.

The chain joins TRBV2 to TRBJ1-5, with D perhaps TRBD1 (6 bases). Germline-derived CDR1 and CDR2 are SNHLY and FYNNEI. The CDR3 is 13 amino acids. Deletions cut 8 bases from V and 4 bases from J, with 12 bases between. The CDR3 sequence is CASHRTDNQPQHF. CDR3 coding DNA: TGTGCCAGCCACCGGACAGATAATCAGCCCCAGCATTTT.

This sequence joins TRBV27 and TRBJ2-5; 7 nucleotides agree with TRBD1. The CDR3 length is 14 residues. Germline-derived CDR1 and CDR2 are MNHEY and SMNVEV (reference sequence). The V segment lost 6 bases and the J segment 11 bases; nucleotides outside the gene matches: 15. CDR3 bases: TGTGCCAGCAGCTCCCGACAGGGATCGGAAGAGCAGTACTTC. Its translation: CASSSRQGSEEQYF.

This clonotype was picked up a small number of times. A junction boundary mismatches the germline segment, possibly from a read error. This chain uses TRBV20-1 with TRBJ2-7; 11 nucleotides match TRBD2. This CDR3 spans 17 amino acids. Germline-derived CDR1 and CDR2 are DFQATT and SNEGSKA (reference sequence). CDR3 in DNA: TGCAGTGCTAAGCCTTCCCTGGGACTAGCGGTCTCCTGCGAGCAGTACTTC. This translates into CSAKPSLGLAVSCEQYF.

This sequence joins TRBV5-5 and TRBJ2-7, with a possible D match to TRBD2 (5 bases). The DNA matches TRBJ2-5 better at its end, which makes the J call doubtful. This CDR3 is built from 15 residues. Germline loops: CDR1 SGHKS, CDR2 YYEKEE (reference sequence). CDR3 region: CASSRPTTRTETQYF. As DNA, the CDR3 is TGTGCCAGCAGCCGCCCAACCACTAGGACGGAGACCCAGTACTTC.

The CDR3 region is CASSSTSRAEQFF. The CDR3 DNA reads TGTGCCAGCAGCTCAACCTCTCGCGCTGAGCAGTTCTTC. The chain has TRBV6-2 or TRBV6-3 and TRBJ2-1, with unresolved D. With 6 bases removed from V and 9 bases from J, the gap between germline ends came to 15 bases. The CDR3 is 13 residues long. Per germline, CDR1 MNHEY and CDR2 SVGEGT.

The chain uses TRBV5-1 and TRBJ2-7; tentative D call: TRBD1 (5 bases). Matching the DNA end better, TRBJ2-5 makes the J call doubtful. The CDR3 loop spans 17 amino acids. Looked up from germline, CDR1 is SGHRS and CDR2 is YFSETQ. CDR3 DNA: TGCGCCAGCAGCTTGGGGAACCTGCAGGCCCCAGGGGAGACCCAGTACTTC. Translation: CASSLGNLQAPGETQYF.

The V call is TRBV29-1, the J call TRBJ1-2, with 8 bases identical to TRBD1. The CDR3 spans 16 residues. The ends lost 6 bases at V and 4 bases at J; junction bases unmatched: 16. Per the germline V gene, CDR1 is SQVTM and CDR2 is ANQGSEA. CDR3 protein: CSVLGGGDRSLYGYTF. The CDR3 DNA reads as TGCAGCGTCCTCGGCGGAGGGGACAGGAGTCTCTATGGCTACACCTTC.